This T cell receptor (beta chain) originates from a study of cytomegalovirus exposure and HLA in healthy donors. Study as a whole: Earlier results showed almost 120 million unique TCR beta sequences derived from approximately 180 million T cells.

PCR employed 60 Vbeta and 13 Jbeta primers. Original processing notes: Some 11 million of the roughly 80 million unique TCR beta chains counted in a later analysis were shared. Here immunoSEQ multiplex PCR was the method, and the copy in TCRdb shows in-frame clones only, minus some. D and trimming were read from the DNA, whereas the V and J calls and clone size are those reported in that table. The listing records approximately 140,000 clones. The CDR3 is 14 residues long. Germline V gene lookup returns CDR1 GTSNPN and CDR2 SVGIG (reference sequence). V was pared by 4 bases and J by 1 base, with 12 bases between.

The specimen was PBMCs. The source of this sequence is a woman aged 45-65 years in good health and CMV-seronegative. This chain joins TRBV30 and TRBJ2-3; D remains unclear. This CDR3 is CAWTRASGTDTQYF. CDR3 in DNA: TGTGCCTGGACCCGAGCCTCGGGCACAGATACGCAGTATTTT.